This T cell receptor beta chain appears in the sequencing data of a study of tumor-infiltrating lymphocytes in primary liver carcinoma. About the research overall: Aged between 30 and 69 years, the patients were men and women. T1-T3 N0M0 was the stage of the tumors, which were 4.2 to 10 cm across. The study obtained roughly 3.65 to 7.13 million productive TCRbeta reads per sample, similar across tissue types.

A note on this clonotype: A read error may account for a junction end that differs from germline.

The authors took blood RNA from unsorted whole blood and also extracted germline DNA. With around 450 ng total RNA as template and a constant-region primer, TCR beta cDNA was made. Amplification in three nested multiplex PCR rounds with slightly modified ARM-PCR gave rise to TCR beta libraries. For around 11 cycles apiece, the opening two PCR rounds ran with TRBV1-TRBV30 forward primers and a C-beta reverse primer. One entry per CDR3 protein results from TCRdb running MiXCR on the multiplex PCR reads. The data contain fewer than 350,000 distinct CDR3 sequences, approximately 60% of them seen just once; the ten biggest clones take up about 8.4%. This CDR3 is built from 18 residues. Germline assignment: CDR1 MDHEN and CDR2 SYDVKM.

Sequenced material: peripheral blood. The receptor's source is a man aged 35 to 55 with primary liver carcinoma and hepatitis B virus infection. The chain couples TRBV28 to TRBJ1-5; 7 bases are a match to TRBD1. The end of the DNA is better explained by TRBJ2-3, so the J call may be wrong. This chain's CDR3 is CASSFPPGTDFSNQPQYF. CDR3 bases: TGTGCCAGTAGTTTCCCCCCCGGGACAGACTTTAGCAATCAGCCCCAGTATTTT.